This record looks at one TCR beta chain sequence and its context. What it binds is not known. The data stem from a study of OX40 agonist ivuxolimab in advanced cancers. Overall study: Given to patients was ivuxolimab, an agonistic anti-OX40 (CD134) antibody. The study gave patients intravenous ivuxolimab at 0.01 to 10 mg/kg every 2 weeks. Overall study findings and caveats: CD4+ and CD8+ blood T cells expanded clonally by week 6 at 0.1 to 3.0 mg/kg.

CDR1 and CDR2 (germline): SNHLY, FYNNEI. V was clipped by 5 bases and J by 3 bases, with 8 bases between them. The CDR3 is made up of 12 amino acids. Measured with immunoSEQ multiplex PCR; TCRdb has only the in-frame clones, and not every one. The top ten hold over 3% of the sample, which has over 45,000 clones, approximately 83% seen once. Source: CD4+ or CD8+ T cells sorted from blood, taken in a trial of the OX40 agonist ivuxolimab. The clonotype originates from an adult with an advanced solid tumor such as melanoma, head and neck, liver or kidney cancer. J is TRBJ2-7 and V is TRBV2; a possible D gene is TRBD1 (5 bases). DNA of the CDR3: TGTGCCAGCAGTATCCAGGGCTACGAGCAGTACTTC. Protein: CASSIQGYEQYF.